The clone carrying this TCR beta chain was counted only a few times. TCRdb recomputed calls from the 5' RACE reads with MiXCR, one row per CDR3 protein. The sample yields 450,000 to 650,000 distinct CDR3 sequences, about 20% seen once. The sample comes from a study of T-cell memory formation after mild COVID-19. Germline V CDR1 and CDR2: SEHNR, FQNEAQ (reference sequence). Trimming took off 3 bases at V and 8 bases at J, with 16 bases between the two ends. The CDR3 loop spans 14 amino acids. Sequencing input: PBMCs or a T cell subset sorted from them (not recorded which). The receptor comes from an adult woman who had mild COVID-19 (a few samples of this study predate the infection). Cell type and time point are not known. The chain carries TRBV7-9 and TRBJ1-2, with D perhaps matching TRBD1 (5 bases). The CDR3 loop is CASSFPDRLGGYTF. As DNA, the CDR3 is TGTGCCAGCAGCTTCCCAGACAGACTGGGGGGCTACACCTTC. Complete variable domain (other parts from reference TRBV7-9 and TRBJ1-2): DTGVSQNPRHKITKRGQNVTFRCDPISEHNRLYWYRQTLGQGPEFLTYFQNEAQLEKSRLLSDRFSAERPKGSFSTLEIQRTEQGDSAMYLCASSFPDRLGGYTFGSGTRLTVV.